This T cell receptor (beta chain) was profiled in a study of blood T cell repertoires in COVID-19. The wider study: Samples of COVID-19 (acute and convalescent) were obtained from the United States, Italy and Spain. PBMCs, B-cell-depleted T cells, or T cells were the source of the cDNA or gDNA that made up the material.

There are 17 residues in the CDR3. Germline loops: CDR1 SEHNR, CDR2 FQNEAQ (reference sequence). Trimming at V came to 5 bases and at J to 3 bases, leaving 10 bases not matched to a gene. Authors' data handling: How many nucleated cells were present was estimated from reference gene primer amplification. The method was immunoSEQ multiplex PCR; TCRdb's version includes in-frame clones alone and lacks a portion of them. The DNA was the basis for D and trimming; V, J and clone size are from that table. The profile shows roughly 87,000 clones, less than 80% of them singletons. The receptor was derived from a woman aged 45-59 years with acute or convalescent COVID-19. The sample consisted of peripheral blood. The chain recombines TRBV7-9 with TRBJ2-1; 10 bases fit TRBD1. This CDR3 is CASSPMTGGENYNEQFF. The CDR3 region has the DNA TGTGCCAGCAGCCCGATGACAGGGGGCGAGAACTACAATGAGCAGTTCTTC.